The T cell receptor (beta chain) described here comes from a study of cytomegalovirus exposure and HLA in healthy donors. The V gene's germline CDR1 is LGHNA and CDR2 YSLEER. The CDR3 covers 17 residues. PCR involved 60 Vbeta and 13 Jbeta primers. The repertoire was sequenced with immunoSEQ multiplex PCR; TCRdb's copy has only in-frame clones and lacks some. The data contain over 130,000 clones, about 60% of them singletons. Sequenced: PBMCs. This sequence originates from a woman aged 55-70 years in good health and CMV-seropositive. This chain links TRBV4-3 with TRBJ2-5; 13 bases are a match to TRBD2. The assigned J gene may be wrong: the sequence end matches TRBJ2-7 better. CDR3 sequence reads: CASSQGTGLAGTYEQYF. For the CDR3, the DNA is TGCGCCAGCAGCCAAGGAACGGGACTAGCGGGGACCTACGAGCAGTACTTC.